A single sample is the source of the 2 T cell receptor beta chains below, sequenced in a study of Tregs in tolerant kidney transplant recipients. TCRdb's table, derived via immunoSEQ multiplex PCR, lists solely in-frame clones and lacks some. This table has about 72,000 clones, 80% to 95% appearing once. Sequencing was performed on CD8+ T cells from blood, taken before the transplant. The receptors come from a human donor who received a combined kidney and bone marrow transplant.

V gene TRBV11-2 combines with J gene TRBJ1-3, with D tentatively TRBD1 (6 bases). Per the germline V gene, CDR1 is SGHAT and CDR2 is FQNNGV. V gave up 1 base and J gave up 0 bases, with 13 bases separating them. The CDR3 totals 17 residues. Here the CDR3 reads CASSLVSRDNSGNTIYF. In DNA form, the CDR3 reads TGTGCCAGCAGCTTAGTTTCCCGGGACAACTCTGGAAACACCATATATTTT.

This chain connects TRBV4-3 to TRBJ2-7, with 9 nucleotides matching TRBD2. CDR3 length: 15 amino acids. Germline loops: CDR1 LGHNA, CDR2 YSLEER. V shed 1 base and J 2 bases; nucleotides not matched to a gene: 3. The CDR3, as DNA: TGCGCCAGCAGCCAAGGTCAGCGGGAGGCCTACGAGCAGTACTTC. This translates into CASSQGQREAYEQYF.